This T cell receptor beta chain was identified in a study of cytomegalovirus exposure and HLA in healthy donors. Study conclusions and caveats: Despite most TCR sequences being rare, some public TCRs occurred in many donors.

This PCR relied on a set of 60 Vbeta primers and 13 Jbeta primers. Authors' processing steps: Later analysis identified tens of millions of unique TCR beta chains, approximately 11 million shared. Measured with immunoSEQ multiplex PCR; TCRdb has only the in-frame clones, and not every one. The D gene and trimming were derived from the DNA, and the V and J assignments and clone size from that table. The sample has 70,000 or so clones. Concerning this clone: The target antigen is unknown.

The source is a boy younger than 18 in good health and CMV-seronegative. Sequenced input: PBMCs.

This CDR3 is CASSLVYGTDGSSTDTQYF. The CDR3 nucleotides read TGCGCCAGCAGCTTGGTATACGGGACAGACGGGTCTAGCACAGATACGCAGTATTTT. This rearrangement joins TRBV5-1 to TRBJ2-3; TRBD1 aligns across 7 bases. This CDR3 has 19 residues. The V gene end was trimmed by 0 bases and the J gene end by 0 bases; junction bases not matched to a gene: 13. Germline CDR1 reads SGHRS; CDR2 reads YFSETQ.